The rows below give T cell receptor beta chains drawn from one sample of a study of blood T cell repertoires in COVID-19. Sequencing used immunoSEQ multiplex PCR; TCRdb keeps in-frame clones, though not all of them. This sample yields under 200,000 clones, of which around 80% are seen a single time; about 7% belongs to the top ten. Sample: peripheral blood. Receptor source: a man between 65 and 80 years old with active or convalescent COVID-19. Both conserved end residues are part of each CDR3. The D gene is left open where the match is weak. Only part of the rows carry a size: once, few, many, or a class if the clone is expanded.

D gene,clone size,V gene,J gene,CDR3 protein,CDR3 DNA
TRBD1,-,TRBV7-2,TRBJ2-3,CASSQSGQGTDTQYF,TGTGCCAGCAGCCAATCGGGACAGGGGACAGATACGCAGTATTTT
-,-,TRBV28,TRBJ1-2,CASTSPGKDYGYTF,TGTGCCAGCACCTCCCCGGGGAAGGACTATGGCTACACCTTC
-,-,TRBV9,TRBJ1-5,CASSAGGGVQPQHF,TGTGCCAGCAGCGCTGGCGGGGGAGTGCAGCCCCAGCATTTT
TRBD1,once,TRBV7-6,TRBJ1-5,CASSLESPGQGYQPQHF,TGTGCCAGCAGCTTAGAGAGCCCCGGACAGGGTTATCAGCCCCAGCATTTT
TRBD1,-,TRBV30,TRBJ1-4,CAWSGQGAGRKLFF,TGTGCCTGGAGCGGACAGGGGGCCGGTAGGAAACTGTTTTTT
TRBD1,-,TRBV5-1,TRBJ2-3,CASSWKTGDSTDTQYF,TGCGCCAGCAGCTGGAAGACAGGGGATAGCACAGATACGCAGTATTTT
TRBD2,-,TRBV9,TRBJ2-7,CASSPNAETSYYEQYF,TGTGCCAGCAGCCCGAACGCGGAGACTAGCTACTACGAGCAGTACTTC
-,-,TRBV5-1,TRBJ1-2,CASSYEPRGAYGYTF,TGCGCCAGCAGCTACGAGCCTCGGGGGGCGTATGGCTACACCTTC
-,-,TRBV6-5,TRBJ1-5,CASSREGDQPQHF,TGTGCCAGCAGCCGGGAGGGGGATCAGCCCCAGCATTTT
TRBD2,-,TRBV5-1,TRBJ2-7,CASSWGRYTGSSGSYEQYF,TGCGCCAGCAGCTGGGGAAGATACACTGGCTCTAGCGGGAGTTACGAGCAGTACTTC
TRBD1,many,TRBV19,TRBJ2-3,CASRQGTGTDTQYF,TGTGCCAGCCGACAGGGGACCGGCACAGATACGCAGTATTTT
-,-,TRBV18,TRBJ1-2,CASSPPGIQSGYGYTF,TGTGCCAGCTCACCACCCGGGATCCAGTCGGGATATGGCTACACCTTC
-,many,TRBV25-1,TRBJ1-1,CASSYTQNTEAFF,TGTGCCAGCAGTTATACACAGAACACTGAAGCTTTCTTT
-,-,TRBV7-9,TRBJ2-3,CASIRGTSTDTQYF,TGTGCCAGCATCCGGGGAACTAGCACAGATACGCAGTATTTT
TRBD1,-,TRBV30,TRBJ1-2,CAWSADRGRGYTF,TGTGCCTGGAGTGCAGACAGGGGGCGAGGCTACACCTTC
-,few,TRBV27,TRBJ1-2,CASSASGFYGYTF,TGTGCCAGCAGTGCATCGGGATTCTATGGCTACACCTTC
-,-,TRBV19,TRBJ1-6,CASTFMSSYNSPLHF,TGTGCCAGTACTTTTATGAGCTCCTATAATTCACCCCTCCACTTT
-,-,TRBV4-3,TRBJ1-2,CASSQGRGVLSGYTF,TGCGCCAGCAGCCAAGGGAGGGGAGTTCTCAGTGGCTACACCTTC
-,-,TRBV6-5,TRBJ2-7,CASSATGYEQYF,TGTGCCAGCAGCGCTACAGGCTACGAGCAGTACTTC
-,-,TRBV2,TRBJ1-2,CASSSDGDYGYTF,TGTGCCAGCAGTTCCGACGGGGACTATGGCTACACCTTC
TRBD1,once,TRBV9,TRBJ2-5,CASSRRRDSRETQYF,TGTGCCAGCAGCCGCCGTCGGGACAGTAGAGAGACCCAGTACTTC
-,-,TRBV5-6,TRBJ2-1,CASSFGSPSSYNEQFF,TGTGCCAGCAGCTTCGGGTCCCCCAGCTCCTACAATGAGCAGTTCTTC
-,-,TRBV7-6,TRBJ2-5,CASSLALWAEETQYF,TGTGCCAGCAGCTTAGCGCTCTGGGCAGAAGAGACCCAGTACTTC
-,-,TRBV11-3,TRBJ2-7,CASSLYRDYEQYF,TGTGCCAGCAGCTTATACAGGGACTACGAGCAGTACTTC
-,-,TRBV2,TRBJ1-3,CASSAADFEPRNGNTIYF,TGTGCCAGCAGTGCCGCTGACTTCGAGCCCCGTAATGGAAACACCATATATTTT
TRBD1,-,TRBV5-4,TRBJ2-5,CASSLGDQRGPQYF,TGTGCCAGCAGCTTGGGGGACCAGAGGGGGCCCCAGTACTTC
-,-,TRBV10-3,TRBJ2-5,CAILEGRGETQYF,TGTGCCATCCTGGAGGGAAGAGGGGAGACCCAGTACTTC
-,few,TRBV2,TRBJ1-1,CASRDGQYRLNTEAFF,TGTGCCAGCAGGGACGGACAGTATCGCTTGAACACTGAAGCTTTCTTT
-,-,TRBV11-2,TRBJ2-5,CASSLVGGGPQETQYF,TGTGCCAGCAGCTTAGTTGGGGGGGGCCCCCAAGAGACCCAGTACTTC
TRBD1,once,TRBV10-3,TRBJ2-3,CAISDRGRWGTDTQYF,TGTGCCATCAGCGACAGGGGGCGCTGGGGCACAGATACGCAGTATTTT
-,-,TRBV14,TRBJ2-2,CASSRGGAGELFF,TGTGCCAGCAGCCGAGGAGGGGCCGGGGAGCTGTTTTTT
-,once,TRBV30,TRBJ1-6,CAWSAGGGSYNSPLHF,TGTGCCTGGAGCGCCGGGGGGGGCTCCTATAATTCACCCCTCCACTTT